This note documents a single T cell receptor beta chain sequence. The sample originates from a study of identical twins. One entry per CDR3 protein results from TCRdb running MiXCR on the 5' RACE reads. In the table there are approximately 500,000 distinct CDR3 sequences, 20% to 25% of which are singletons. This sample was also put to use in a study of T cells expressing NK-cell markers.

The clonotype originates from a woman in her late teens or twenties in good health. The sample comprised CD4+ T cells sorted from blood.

The CDR3 protein is CASSLVPRVETQYF. The CDR3 DNA reads TGTGCCAGCAGCTTAGTTCCCAGGGTAGAGACCCAGTACTTC. The J gene is TRBJ2-5, the V gene TRBV7-7; a weak D match, TRBD1 (5 bases). The germline CDR1 and CDR2 sequences are SSHAT and FNYEAQ (reference sequence). The CDR3 runs to 14 residues. Trimming cost V 1 base and J 4 bases, with 10 bases left between them.